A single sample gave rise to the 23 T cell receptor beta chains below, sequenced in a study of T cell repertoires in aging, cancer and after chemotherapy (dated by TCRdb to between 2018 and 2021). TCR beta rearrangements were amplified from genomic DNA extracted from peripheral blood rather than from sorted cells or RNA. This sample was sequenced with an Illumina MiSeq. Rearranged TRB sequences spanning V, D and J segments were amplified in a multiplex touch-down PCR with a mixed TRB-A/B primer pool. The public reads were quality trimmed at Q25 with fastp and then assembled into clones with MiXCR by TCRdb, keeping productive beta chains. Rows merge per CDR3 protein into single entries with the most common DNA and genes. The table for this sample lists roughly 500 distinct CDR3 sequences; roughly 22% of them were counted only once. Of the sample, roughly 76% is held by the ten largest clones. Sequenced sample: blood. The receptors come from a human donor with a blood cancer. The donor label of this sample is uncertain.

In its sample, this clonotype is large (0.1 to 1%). For the CDR3, the DNA is TGTGCCAGCACCGATAGAAAGCGTGATTCACCCCTCCACTTT. This translates into CASTDRKRDSPLHF. The genes are TRBV27 and TRBJ1-6, with D unclear. The CDR3 is 14 residues long. Germline V gene data show CDR1 as MNHEY and CDR2 as SMNVEV (reference sequence). V lost 7 bases and J lost 8, with 15 bases in between.

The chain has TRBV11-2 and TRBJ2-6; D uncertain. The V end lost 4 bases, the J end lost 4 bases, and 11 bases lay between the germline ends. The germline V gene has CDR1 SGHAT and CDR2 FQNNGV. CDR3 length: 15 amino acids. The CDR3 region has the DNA TGTGCCAGCAGCTCGGTGGGTTGGGGGGCCAACGTCCTGACTTTC. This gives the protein CASSSVGWGANVLTF.

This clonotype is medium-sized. In nucleotides, the CDR3 is TGTGCCAGCAGCCCACGGGTGTCCGGGGAGCTGTTTTTT. Translating it yields CASSPRVSGELFF. J is TRBJ2-2 and V is TRBV5-6; D is unclear. The V gene lost 4 bases and the J gene lost 6 bases, with 10 bases spanning the gap. The germline V gene has CDR1 SGHDT and CDR2 YYEEEE. The CDR3 contains 13 residues.

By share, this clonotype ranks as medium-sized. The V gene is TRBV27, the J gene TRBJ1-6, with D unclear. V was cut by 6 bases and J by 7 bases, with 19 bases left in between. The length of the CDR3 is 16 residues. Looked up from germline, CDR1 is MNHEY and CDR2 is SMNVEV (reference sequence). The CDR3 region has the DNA TGTGCCAGCAGCGGATTTACGGGTTCCGGGAATTCACCCCTCCACTTT. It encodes CASSGFTGSGNSPLHF.

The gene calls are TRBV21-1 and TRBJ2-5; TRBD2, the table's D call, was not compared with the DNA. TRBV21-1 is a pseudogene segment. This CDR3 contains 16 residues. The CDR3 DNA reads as TGTGCCAGCAGCAAAAAAGGGAATAGGTGGGAGGAGACCCAGTACTTC. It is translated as CASSKKGNRWEETQYF.

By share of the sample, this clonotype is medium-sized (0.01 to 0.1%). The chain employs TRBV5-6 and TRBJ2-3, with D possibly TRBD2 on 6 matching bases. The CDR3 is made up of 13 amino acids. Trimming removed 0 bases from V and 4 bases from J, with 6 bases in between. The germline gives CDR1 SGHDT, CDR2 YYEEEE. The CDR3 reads CASSLGGADTQYF. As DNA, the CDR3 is TGTGCCAGCAGCTTGGGGGGGGCAGATACGCAGTATTTT.

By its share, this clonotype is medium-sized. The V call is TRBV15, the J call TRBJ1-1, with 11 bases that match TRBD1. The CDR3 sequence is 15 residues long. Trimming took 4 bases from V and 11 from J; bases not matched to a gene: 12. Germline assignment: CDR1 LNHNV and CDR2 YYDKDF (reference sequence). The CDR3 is CATSNRDRGLGRAFF. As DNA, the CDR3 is TGTGCCACCAGCAACCGGGACAGGGGGTTAGGGCGGGCTTTCTTT. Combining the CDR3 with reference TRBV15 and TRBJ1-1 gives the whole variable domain DAMVIQNPRYQVTQFGKPVTLSCSQTLNHNVMYWYQQKSSQAPKLLFHYYDKDFNNEADTPDNFQSRRPNTSFCFLDIRSPGLGDTAMYLCATSNRDRGLGRAFFGQGTRLTVV.

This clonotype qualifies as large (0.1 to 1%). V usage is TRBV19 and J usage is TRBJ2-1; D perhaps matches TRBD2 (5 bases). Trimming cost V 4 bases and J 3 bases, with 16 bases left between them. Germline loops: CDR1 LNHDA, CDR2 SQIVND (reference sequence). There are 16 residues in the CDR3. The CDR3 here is CASSTSTTHIYNEQFF. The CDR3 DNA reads TGTGCCAGTAGTACCTCGACTACCCATATCTACAATGAGCAGTTCTTC.

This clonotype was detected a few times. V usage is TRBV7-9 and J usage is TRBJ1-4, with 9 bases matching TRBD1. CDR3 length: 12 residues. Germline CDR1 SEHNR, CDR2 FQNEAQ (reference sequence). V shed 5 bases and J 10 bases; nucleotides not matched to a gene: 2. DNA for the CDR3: TGTGCCAGCAGCCGGGGACAGGGAAAACTGTTTTTT. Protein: CASSRGQGKLFF.

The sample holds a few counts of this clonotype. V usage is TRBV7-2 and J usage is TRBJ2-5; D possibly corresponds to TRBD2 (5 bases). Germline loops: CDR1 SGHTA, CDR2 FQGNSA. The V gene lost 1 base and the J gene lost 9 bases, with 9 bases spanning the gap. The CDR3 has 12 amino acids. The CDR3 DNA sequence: TGTGCCAGCAGCTTAGAGGGAGTTTCCCAGTACTTC. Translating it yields CASSLEGVSQYF.

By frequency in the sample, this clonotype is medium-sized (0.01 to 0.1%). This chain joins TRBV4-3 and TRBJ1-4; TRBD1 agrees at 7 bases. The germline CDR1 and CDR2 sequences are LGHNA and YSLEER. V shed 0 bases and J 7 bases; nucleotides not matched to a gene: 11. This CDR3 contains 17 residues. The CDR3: CASSQDRLAGGGEKLFF. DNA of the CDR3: TGCGCCAGCAGCCAAGATCGCCTAGCAGGGGGGGGTGAAAAACTGTTTTTT.

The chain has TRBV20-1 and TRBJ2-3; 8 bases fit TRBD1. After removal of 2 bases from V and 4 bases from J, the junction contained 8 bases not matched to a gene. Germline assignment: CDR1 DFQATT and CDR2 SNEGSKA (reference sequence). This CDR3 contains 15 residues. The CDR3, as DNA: TGCAGTGCTAGACGTCCAGGGGGCCGGGCAGATACGCAGTATTTT. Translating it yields CSARRPGGRADTQYF.

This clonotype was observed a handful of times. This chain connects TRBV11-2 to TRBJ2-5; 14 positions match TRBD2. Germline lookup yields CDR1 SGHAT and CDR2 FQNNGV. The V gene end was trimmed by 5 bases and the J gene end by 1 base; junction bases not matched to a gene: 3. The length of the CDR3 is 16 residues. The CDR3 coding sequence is TGTGCCAGCAGCCCAGGACTAGCGGGAGGCCAAGAGACCCAGTACTTC. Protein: CASSPGLAGGQETQYF.

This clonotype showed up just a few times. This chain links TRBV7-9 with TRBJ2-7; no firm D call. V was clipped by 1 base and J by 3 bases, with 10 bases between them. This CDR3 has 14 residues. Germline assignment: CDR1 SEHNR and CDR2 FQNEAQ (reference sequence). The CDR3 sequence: CASSLGGELYEQYF. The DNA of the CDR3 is TGTGCCAGCAGCTTAGGTGGGGAACTCTACGAGCAGTACTTC.

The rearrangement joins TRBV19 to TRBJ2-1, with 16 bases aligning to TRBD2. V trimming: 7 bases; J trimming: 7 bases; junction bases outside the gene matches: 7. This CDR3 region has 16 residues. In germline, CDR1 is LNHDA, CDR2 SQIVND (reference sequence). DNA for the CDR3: TGTGCCAGTAAACCCGGGACTAGCGGGGGGGCTAATGAGCAGTTCTTC. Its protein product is CASKPGTSGGANEQFF.

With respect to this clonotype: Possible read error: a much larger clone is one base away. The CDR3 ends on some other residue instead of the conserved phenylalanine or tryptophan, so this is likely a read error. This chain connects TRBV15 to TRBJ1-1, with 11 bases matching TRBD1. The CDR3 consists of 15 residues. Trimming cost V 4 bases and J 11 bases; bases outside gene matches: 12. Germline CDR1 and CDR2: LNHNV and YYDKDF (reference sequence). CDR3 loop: CATSNRDRGLGRAFS. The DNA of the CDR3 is TGTGCCACCAGCAACCGGGACAGGGGGTTAGGGCGGGCTTTCTCT.

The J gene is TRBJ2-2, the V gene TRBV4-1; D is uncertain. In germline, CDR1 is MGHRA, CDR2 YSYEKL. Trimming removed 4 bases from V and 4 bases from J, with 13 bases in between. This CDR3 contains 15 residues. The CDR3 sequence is CASSPFERITGELFF. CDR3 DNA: TGCGCCAGCAGCCCATTCGAGAGAATCACCGGGGAGCTGTTTTTT.

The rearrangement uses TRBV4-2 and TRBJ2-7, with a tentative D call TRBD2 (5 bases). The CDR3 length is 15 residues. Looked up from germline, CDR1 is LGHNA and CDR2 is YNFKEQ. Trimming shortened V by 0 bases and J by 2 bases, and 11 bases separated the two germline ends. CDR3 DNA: TGTGCCAGCAGCCAAGAGTCCAGCGGAGCCTACGAGCAGTACTTC. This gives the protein CASSQESSGAYEQYF.

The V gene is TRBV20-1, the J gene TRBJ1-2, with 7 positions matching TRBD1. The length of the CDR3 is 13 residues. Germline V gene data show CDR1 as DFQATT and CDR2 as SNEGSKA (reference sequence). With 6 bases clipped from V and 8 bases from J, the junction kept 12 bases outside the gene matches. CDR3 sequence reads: CSAPRTGASGYTF. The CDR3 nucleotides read TGCAGTGCCCCCAGAACAGGGGCAAGCGGCTACACCTTC.

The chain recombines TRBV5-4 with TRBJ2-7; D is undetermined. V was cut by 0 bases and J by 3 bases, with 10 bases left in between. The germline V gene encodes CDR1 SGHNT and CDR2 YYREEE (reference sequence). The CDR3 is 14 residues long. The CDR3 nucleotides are TGTGCCAGCAGCTTGGGTTATTCCGACTACGAGCAGTACTTC. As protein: CASSLGYSDYEQYF.

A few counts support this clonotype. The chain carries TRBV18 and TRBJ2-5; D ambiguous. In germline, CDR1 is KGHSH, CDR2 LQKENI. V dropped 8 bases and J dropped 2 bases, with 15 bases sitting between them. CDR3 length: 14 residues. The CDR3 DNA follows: TGTGCCAGCCACCCGCGTAGGAATCAAGAGACCCAGTACTTC. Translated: CASHPRRNQETQYF. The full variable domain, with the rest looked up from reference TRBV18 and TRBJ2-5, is NAGVMQNPRHLVRRRGQEARLRCSPMKGHSHVYWYRQLPEEGLKFMVYLQKENIIDESGMPKERFSAEFPKEGPSILRIQQVVRGDSAAYFCASHPRRNQETQYFGPGTRLLVL.

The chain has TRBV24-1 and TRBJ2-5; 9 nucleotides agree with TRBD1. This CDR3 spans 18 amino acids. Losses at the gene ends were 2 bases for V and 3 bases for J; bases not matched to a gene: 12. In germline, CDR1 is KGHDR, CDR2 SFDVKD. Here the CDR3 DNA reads TGTGCCACCAGTGATTCCGGACAGGGGCCCCGTTCGGAAGAGACCCAGTACTTC. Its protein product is CATSDSGQGPRSEETQYF.

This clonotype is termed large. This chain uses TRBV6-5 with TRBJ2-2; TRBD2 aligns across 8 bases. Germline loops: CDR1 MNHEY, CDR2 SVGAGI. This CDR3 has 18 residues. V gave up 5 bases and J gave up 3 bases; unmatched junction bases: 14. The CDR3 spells CASSPTFSGARHTGELFF. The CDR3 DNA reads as TGTGCCAGCAGTCCAACCTTTAGCGGGGCGAGGCACACCGGGGAGCTGTTTTTT.